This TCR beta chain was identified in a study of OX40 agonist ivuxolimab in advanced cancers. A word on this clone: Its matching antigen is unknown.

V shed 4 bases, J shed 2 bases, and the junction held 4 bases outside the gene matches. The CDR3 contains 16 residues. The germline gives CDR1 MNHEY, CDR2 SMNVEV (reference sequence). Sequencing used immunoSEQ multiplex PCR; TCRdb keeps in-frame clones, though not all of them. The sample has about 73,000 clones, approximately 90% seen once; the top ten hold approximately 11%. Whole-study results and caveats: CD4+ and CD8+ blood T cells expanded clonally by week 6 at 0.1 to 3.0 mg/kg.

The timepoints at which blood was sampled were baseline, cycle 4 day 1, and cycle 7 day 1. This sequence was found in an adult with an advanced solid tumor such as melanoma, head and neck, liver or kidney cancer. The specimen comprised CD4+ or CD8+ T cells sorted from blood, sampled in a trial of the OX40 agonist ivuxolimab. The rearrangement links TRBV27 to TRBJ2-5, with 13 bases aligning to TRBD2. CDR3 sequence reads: CASSSLLAGGQETQYF. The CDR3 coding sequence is TGTGCCAGCAGTTCGTTACTAGCGGGGGGGCAAGAGACCCAGTACTTC.